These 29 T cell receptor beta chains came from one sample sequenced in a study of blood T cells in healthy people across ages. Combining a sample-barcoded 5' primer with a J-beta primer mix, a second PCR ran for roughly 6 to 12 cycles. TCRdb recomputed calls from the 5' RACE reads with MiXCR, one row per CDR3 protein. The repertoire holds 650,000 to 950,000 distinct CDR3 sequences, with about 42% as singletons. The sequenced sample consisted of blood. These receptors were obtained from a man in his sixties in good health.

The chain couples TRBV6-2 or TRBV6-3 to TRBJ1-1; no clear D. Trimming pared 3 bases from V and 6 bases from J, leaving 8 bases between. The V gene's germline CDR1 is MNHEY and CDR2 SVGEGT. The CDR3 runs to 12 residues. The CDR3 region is CASSYHLAEAFF. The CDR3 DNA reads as TGTGCCAGCAGTTATCATTTGGCTGAAGCTTTCTTT.

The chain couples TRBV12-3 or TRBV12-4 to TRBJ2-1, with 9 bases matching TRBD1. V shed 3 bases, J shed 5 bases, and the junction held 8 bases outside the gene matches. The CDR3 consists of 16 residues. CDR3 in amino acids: CASSFRVGQGNNEQFF. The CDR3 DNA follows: TGTGCCAGCAGTTTTCGGGTGGGACAGGGAAACAATGAGCAGTTCTTC.

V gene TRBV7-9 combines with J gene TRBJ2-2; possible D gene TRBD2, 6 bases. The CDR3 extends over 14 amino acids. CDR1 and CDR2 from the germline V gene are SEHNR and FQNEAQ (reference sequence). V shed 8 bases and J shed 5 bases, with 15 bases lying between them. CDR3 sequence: CASATWEVTGELFF. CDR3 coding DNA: TGTGCCAGCGCCACTTGGGAGGTTACCGGGGAGCTGTTTTTT.

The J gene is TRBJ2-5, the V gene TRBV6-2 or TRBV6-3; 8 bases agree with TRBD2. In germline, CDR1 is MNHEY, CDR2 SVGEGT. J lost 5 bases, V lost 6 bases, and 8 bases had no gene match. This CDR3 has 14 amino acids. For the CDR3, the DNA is TGTGCCAGCAGAAACGGACTAGCTGGCGAGACCCAGTACTTC. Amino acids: CASRNGLAGETQYF.

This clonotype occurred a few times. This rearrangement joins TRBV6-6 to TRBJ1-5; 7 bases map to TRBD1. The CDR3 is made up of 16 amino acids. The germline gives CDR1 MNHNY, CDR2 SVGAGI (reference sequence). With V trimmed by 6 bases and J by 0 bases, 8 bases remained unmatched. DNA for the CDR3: TGTGCCAGCAGACCGTGGACAGGTTCTAGCAATCAGCCCCAGCATTTT. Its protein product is CASRPWTGSSNQPQHF.

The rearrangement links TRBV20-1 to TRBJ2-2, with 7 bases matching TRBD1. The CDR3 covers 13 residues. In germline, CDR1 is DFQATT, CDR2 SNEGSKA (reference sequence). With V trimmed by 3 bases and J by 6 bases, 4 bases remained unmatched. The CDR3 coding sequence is TGCAGTGCTAGCCGACAGGGTTCCGGGGAGCTGTTTTTT. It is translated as CSASRQGSGELFF.

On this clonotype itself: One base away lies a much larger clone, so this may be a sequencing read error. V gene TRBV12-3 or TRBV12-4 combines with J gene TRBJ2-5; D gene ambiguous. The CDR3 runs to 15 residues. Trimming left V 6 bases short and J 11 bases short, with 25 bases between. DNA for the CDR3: TGTGCCAGCAGCCCCCTGGCAGGCGTAGCCTACGGGCAGTACTTC. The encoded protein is CASSPLAGVAYGQYF.

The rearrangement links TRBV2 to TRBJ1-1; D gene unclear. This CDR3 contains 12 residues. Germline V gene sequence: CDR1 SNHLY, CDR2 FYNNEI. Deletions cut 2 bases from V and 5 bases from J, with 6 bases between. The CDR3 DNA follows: TGTGCCAGCAGTGAAATTTGGACTGAAGCTTTCTTT. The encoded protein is CASSEIWTEAFF.

In nucleotides, the CDR3 is TGCAGTGCTAGTGTCAGGCCCTACGAGCAGTACTTC. Amino acid sequence: CSASVRPYEQYF. The chain uses TRBV20-1 and TRBJ2-7; no definite D call. Germline CDR1 reads DFQATT; CDR2 reads SNEGSKA (reference sequence). The germline V and J ends were trimmed by 3 bases and 2 bases, with 8 bases remaining between them. This CDR3 spans 12 amino acids.

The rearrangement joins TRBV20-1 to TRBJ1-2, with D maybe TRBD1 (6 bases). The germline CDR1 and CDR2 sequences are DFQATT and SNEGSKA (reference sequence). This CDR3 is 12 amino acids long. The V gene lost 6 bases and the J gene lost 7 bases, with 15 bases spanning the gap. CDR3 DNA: TGCAGTGCCCGGAGGGGGGGTGGTGGCTACACCTTC. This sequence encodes CSARRGGGGYTF.

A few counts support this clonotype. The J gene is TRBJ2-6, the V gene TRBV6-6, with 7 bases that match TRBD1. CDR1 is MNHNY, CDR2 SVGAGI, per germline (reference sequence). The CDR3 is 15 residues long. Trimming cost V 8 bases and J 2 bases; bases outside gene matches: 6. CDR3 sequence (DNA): TGTGCCAGCGACCGAGGGGGCCCTGGGGCCAACGTCCTGACTTTC. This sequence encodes CASDRGGPGANVLTF.

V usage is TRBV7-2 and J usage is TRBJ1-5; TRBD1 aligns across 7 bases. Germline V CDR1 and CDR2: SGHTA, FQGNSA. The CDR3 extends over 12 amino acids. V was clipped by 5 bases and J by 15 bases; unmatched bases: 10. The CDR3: CASSGQTGHRHF. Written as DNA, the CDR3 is TGTGCCAGCAGCGGCCAGACAGGGCACCGGCATTTT. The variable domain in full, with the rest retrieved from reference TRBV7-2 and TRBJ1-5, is GAGVSQSPSNKVTEKGKDVELRCDPISGHTALYWYRQSLGQGLEFLIYFQGNSAPDKSGLPSDRFSAERTGGSVSTLTIQRTQQEDSAVYLCASSGQTGHRHFGDGTRLSIL.

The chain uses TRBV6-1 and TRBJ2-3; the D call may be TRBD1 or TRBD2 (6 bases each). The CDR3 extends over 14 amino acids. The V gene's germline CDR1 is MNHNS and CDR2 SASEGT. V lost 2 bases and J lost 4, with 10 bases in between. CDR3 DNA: TGTGCCAGCAGTGAACAGGGGAGGTCAGATACGCAGTATTTT. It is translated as CASSEQGRSDTQYF.

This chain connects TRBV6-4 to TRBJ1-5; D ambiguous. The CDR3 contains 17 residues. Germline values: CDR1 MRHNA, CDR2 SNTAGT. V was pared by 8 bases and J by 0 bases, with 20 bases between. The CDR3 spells CASVTFKGGYSNQPQHF. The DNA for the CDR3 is TGTGCCAGCGTCACATTCAAGGGTGGATATAGCAATCAGCCCCAGCATTTT.

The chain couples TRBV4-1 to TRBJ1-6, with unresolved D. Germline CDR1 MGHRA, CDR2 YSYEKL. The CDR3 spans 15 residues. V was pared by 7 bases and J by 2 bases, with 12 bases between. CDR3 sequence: CASNPREAYNSPLHF. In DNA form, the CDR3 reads TGCGCCAGCAATCCAAGGGAAGCCTATAATTCACCCCTCCACTTT.

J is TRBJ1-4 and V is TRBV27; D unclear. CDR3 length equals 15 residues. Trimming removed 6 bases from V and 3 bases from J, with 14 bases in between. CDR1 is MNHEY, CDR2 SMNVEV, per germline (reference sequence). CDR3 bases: TGTGCCAGCAGGCGCGCGGGGAGAGCTAATGAAAAACTGTTTTTT. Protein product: CASRRAGRANEKLFF.

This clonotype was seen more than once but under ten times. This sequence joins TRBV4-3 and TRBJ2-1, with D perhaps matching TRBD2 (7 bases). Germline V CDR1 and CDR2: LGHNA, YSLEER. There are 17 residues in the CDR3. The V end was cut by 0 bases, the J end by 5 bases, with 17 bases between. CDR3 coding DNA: TGCGCCAGCAGCCAAGATCGGTGGGGGGGGCCCAACAATGAGCAGTTCTTC. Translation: CASSQDRWGGPNNEQFF.

This CDR3 is CASSQVGSEQFF. In DNA, the CDR3 is TGCGCCAGCAGCCAAGTTGGGAGTGAGCAGTTCTTC. The chain carries TRBV4-1 and TRBJ2-1, with TRBD2 as a possible D gene (5 bases). The V end lost 1 base, the J end lost 9 bases, and 7 bases lay between the germline ends. The CDR3 totals 12 residues. Germline values: CDR1 MGHRA, CDR2 YSYEKL.

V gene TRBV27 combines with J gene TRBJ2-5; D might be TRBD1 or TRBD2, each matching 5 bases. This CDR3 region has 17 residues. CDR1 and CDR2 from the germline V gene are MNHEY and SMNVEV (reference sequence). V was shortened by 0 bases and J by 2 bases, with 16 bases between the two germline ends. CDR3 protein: CASSLSAGTVHQETQYF. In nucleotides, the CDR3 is TGTGCCAGCAGTTTATCGGCCGGGACCGTCCATCAAGAGACCCAGTACTTC.

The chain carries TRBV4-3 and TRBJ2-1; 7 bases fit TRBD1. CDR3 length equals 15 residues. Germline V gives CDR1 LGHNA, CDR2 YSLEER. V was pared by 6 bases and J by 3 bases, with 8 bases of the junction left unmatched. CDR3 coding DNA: TGCGCCAGCAGGCCAGGGGGAGCTAGCTACAATGAGCAGTTCTTC. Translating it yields CASRPGGASYNEQFF.

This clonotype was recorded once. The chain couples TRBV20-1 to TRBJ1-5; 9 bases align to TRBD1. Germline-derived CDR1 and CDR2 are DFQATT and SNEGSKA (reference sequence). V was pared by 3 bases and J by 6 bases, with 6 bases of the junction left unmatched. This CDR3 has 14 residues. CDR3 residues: CSASWTGDGQPQHF. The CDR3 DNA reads TGCAGTGCTAGCTGGACAGGGGATGGTCAGCCCCAGCATTTT.

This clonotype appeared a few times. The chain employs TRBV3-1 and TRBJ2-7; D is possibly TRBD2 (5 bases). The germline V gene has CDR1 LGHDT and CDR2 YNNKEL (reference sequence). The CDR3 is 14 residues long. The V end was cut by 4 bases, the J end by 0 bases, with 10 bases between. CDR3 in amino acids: CASSPGKPSYEQYF. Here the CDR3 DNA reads TGTGCCAGCAGCCCGGGGAAGCCCTCCTACGAGCAGTACTTC.

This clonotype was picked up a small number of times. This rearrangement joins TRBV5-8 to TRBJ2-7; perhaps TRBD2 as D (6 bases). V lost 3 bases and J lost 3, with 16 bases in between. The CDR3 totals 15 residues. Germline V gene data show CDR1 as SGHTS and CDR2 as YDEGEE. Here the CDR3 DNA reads TGTGCCAGCAGCTCGGGGACGGGGGTCGGCTACGAGCAGTACTTC. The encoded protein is CASSSGTGVGYEQYF.

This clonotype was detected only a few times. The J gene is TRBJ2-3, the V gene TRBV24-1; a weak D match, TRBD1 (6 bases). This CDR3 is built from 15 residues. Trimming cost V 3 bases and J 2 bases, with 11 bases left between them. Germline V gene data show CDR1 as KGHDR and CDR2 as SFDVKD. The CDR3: CATSDPGHDTDTQYF. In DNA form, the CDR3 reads TGTGCCACCAGTGATCCGGGACACGACACAGATACGCAGTATTTT.

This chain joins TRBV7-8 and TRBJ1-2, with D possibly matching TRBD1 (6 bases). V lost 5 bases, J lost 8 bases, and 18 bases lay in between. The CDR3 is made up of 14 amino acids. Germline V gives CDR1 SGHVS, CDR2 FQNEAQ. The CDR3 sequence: CASSPSLQGWGYTF. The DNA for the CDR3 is TGTGCCAGCAGCCCGTCGTTACAGGGATGGGGCTACACCTTC.

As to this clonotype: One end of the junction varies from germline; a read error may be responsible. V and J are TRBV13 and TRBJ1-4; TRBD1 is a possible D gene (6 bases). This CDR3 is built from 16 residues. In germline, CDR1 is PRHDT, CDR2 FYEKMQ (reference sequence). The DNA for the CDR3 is TGTGCCAGCAGCAGACGTTCTGGGGGCGTCTATGAAAAACTGATTTTT. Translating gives CASSRRSGGVYEKLIF.

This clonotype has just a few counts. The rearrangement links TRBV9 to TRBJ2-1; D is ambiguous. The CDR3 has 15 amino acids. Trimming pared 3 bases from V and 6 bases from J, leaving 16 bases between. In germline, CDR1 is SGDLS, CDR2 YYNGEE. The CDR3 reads CASSASMLSSNEQFF. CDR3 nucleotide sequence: TGTGCCAGCAGCGCTTCCATGCTTTCTTCCAATGAGCAGTTCTTC.

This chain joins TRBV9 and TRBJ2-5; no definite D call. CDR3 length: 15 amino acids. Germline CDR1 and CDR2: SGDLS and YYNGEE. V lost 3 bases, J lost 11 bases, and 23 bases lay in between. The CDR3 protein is CASSEGFRSDNEQYF. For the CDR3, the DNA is TGTGCCAGCAGCGAGGGATTCCGCAGCGACAATGAGCAGTACTTC.

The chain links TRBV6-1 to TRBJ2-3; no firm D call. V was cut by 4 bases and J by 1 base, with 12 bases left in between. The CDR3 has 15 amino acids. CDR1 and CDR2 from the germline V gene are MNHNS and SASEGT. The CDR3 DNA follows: TGTGCCAGCAGTGGGAAGGGAATTCGCACAGATACGCAGTATTTT. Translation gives CASSGKGIRTDTQYF.